A selection of T cell receptor beta chains follows, all from one sample in a study of cytomegalovirus exposure and HLA in healthy donors. Sequencing was performed with immunoSEQ multiplex PCR; in TCRdb, only in-frame clones are kept and a portion is missing. The top ten hold around 4.2% of the sample, which has 270,000 or so clones, just over 85% seen once. The sample consisted of PBMCs. These receptors came from a man aged 40-50 years in good health and CMV-seropositive. Both conserved end residues are part of each CDR3. The order of the fields is V gene, J gene, CDR3 protein.

v_gene: TRBV5-6
j_gene: TRBJ2-3
CDR3aa: CASSLDASGTYTDTQYF

v_gene: TRBV9
j_gene: TRBJ2-3
CDR3aa: CASSVGARGTDTQYF

v_gene: TRBV6-6
j_gene: TRBJ2-1
CDR3aa: CASSYGQRHYNEQFF

v_gene: TRBV15
j_gene: TRBJ1-4
CDR3aa: CATSFRTATNEKLFF

v_gene: TRBV27
j_gene: TRBJ1-5
CDR3aa: CASSPYGQGGSNQPQHF

v_gene: TRBV28
j_gene: TRBJ1-3
CDR3aa: CASSAQTAGNTIYF

v_gene: TRBV7-9
j_gene: TRBJ2-4
CDR3aa: CASSLATRGIAKNIQYF

v_gene: TRBV28
j_gene: TRBJ1-3
CDR3aa: CASSLGGTGNTIYF

v_gene: TRBV19
j_gene: TRBJ2-7
CDR3aa: CASSASAGGEEEQYF

v_gene: TRBV9
j_gene: TRBJ2-3
CDR3aa: CASSGGLPSTDTQYF